These 22 T cell receptor beta chains share one sample of origin, sequenced in a study of blood T cell repertoires in COVID-19. Produced via immunoSEQ multiplex PCR; TCRdb's table is partial and in-frame only. The top ten clones hold roughly 1.1% of a sample with around 260,000 clones, 90% of them seen once. The material sequenced was PBMCs or T cells enriched from blood (not recorded which). These receptors were taken from a woman aged 25 to 45 who had recovered from COVID-19.

The chain combines TRBV18 with TRBJ1-2, with TRBD1 as a possible D gene (6 bases). CDR3 length: 14 residues. CDR1 and CDR2 from the germline V gene are KGHSH and LQKENI. Trimming removed 6 bases at V and 4 bases at J, with 15 bases between. The CDR3 bases are TGTGCCAGCTCCCAGGGGCAGCAGAGCTATGGCTACACCTTC. Its protein is CASSQGQQSYGYTF.

The rearrangement uses TRBV7-8 and TRBJ1-4; tentative D call: TRBD1 (5 bases). Germline V gives CDR1 SGHVS, CDR2 FQNEAQ. The V end was cut by 5 bases, the J end by 8 bases, with 18 bases between. The CDR3 consists of 15 residues. The CDR3 DNA is TGTGCCAGCAGCCCCCCCAGCAGGGAGGAAGAAAAACTGTTTTTT. Translation gives CASSPPSREEEKLFF.

The chain employs TRBV28 and TRBJ1-2; 9 bases are shared with TRBD1. The CDR3 contains 15 residues. Germline V gene lookup returns CDR1 MDHEN and CDR2 SYDVKM. Germline trimming cut 6 bases from V and 4 bases from J; bases unmatched to any gene: 9. The CDR3 reads CASSWGGTGPYGYTF. DNA of the CDR3: TGTGCCAGCAGCTGGGGAGGGACAGGGCCCTATGGCTACACCTTC.

This chain connects TRBV28 to TRBJ2-2, with D possibly being TRBD1 (6 bases). CDR1 is MDHEN, CDR2 SYDVKM, per germline. The CDR3 extends over 16 amino acids. V dropped 2 bases and J dropped 2 bases, with 12 bases sitting between them. The CDR3 region has the DNA TGTGCCAGCAGTTTACAGGGGCCCACTAACACCGGGGAGCTGTTTTTT. Encoded protein: CASSLQGPTNTGELFF.

The gene calls are TRBV7-2 and TRBJ1-2, with D perhaps matching TRBD1 (5 bases). Germline V CDR1 and CDR2: SGHTA, FQGNSA. This CDR3 has 14 amino acids. V was trimmed by 6 bases and J by 4 bases, leaving 15 bases between them. This CDR3 reads CASSPDGGGYGYTF. The CDR3 DNA reads TGTGCCAGCAGTCCCGACGGGGGGGGCTATGGCTACACCTTC. The full variable domain, in which reference TRBV7-2 and TRBJ1-2 provide the parts outside the CDR3, is GAGVSQSPSNKVTEKGKDVELRCDPISGHTALYWYRQSLGQGLEFLIYFQGNSAPDKSGLPSDRFSAERTGGSVSTLTIQRTQQEDSAVYLCASSPDGGGYGYTFGSGTRLTVV.

V gene TRBV30 combines with J gene TRBJ2-2; 10 bases match TRBD2. Germline values: CDR1 GTSNPN, CDR2 SVGIG (reference sequence). The CDR3 sequence is 13 residues long. V trimming: 1 base; J trimming: 13 bases; junction bases outside the gene matches: 6. The CDR3 reads CAWSEKGLARLFF. The CDR3 DNA sequence: TGTGCCTGGAGTGAGAAGGGACTAGCGAGGCTGTTTTTT.

This clone was counted only a few times. The CDR3 DNA is TGTGCCAGCTCACACGCGAGAACCGGGGAGCTGTTTTTT. Protein product: CASSHARTGELFF. V usage is TRBV18 and J usage is TRBJ2-2; D uncertain. With 4 bases removed from V and 5 bases from J, the gap between germline ends came to 8 bases. Per germline, CDR1 KGHSH and CDR2 LQKENI. CDR3 length: 13 amino acids.

The chain is built from TRBV7-8 and TRBJ2-7, with D tentatively TRBD1 (6 bases). The germline CDR1 and CDR2 sequences are SGHVS and FQNEAQ. V lost 5 bases and J 2 bases, leaving 7 bases between the germline ends. This CDR3 is 12 amino acids long. CDR3 coding DNA: TGTGCCAGCAGCCAGGGGCCCTACGAGCAGTACTTC. Its protein is CASSQGPYEQYF.

This chain links TRBV6-5 with TRBJ1-6; 7 bases agree with TRBD1. There are 15 residues in the CDR3. J was trimmed by 10 bases and V by 5 bases; bases with no gene match: 11. CDR1 is MNHEY and CDR2 is SVGAGI in the germline V gene. The CDR3 DNA sequence: TGTGCCAGCAGTCGTCAGACAGGGACAACGTCACCCCTCCACTTT. Protein product: CASSRQTGTTSPLHF.

The chain employs TRBV6-2 or TRBV6-3 and TRBJ2-4; D perhaps matches TRBD2 (6 bases). V was cut by 4 bases and J by 7 bases, with 17 bases left in between. This CDR3 contains 15 residues. Germline V CDR1 and CDR2: MNHEY, SVGEGT. CDR3 bases: TGTGCCAGCAGTTTAGAGGAGGGTTTTGTGAACATTCAGTACTTC. Translated, it gives CASSLEEGFVNIQYF.

The chain carries TRBV11-2 and TRBJ2-6, with 9 bases aligning to TRBD2. The germline CDR1 and CDR2 sequences are SGHAT and FQNNGV. The CDR3 spans 17 residues. Germline trimming cut 2 bases from V and 2 bases from J; bases unmatched to any gene: 4. Here the CDR3 reads CASSLLAGSPGANVLTF. The CDR3 nucleotides are TGTGCCAGCAGCTTACTAGCGGGATCGCCTGGGGCCAACGTCCTGACTTTC.

This chain links TRBV24-1 with TRBJ2-5; 9 bases fit TRBD1. The germline V gene has CDR1 KGHDR and CDR2 SFDVKD. There are 14 residues in the CDR3. Germline trimming cut 3 bases from V and 5 bases from J; bases unmatched to any gene: 3. The CDR3 nucleotides read TGTGCCACCAGTGATCGGGACAGGGTCGAGACCCAGTACTTC. This codes for CATSDRDRVETQYF.

This chain joins TRBV30 and TRBJ1-2; unclear D gene. This CDR3 contains 15 residues. The V end lost 2 bases, the J end lost 2 bases, and 15 bases lay between the germline ends. CDR1 GTSNPN and CDR2 SVGIG come from the germline V gene (reference sequence). As DNA, the CDR3 is TGTGCCTGGAGTCCCAGCCTCCACGGGAACTATGGCTACACCTTC. Translation: CAWSPSLHGNYGYTF.

A single count supports this clone. The J gene is TRBJ1-4, the V gene TRBV4-1; D may be TRBD1 (6 bases). Germline V gene data show CDR1 as MGHRA and CDR2 as YSYEKL. The CDR3 runs to 14 residues. The V end lost 5 bases, the J end lost 0 bases, and 7 bases lay between the germline ends. The CDR3 here is CASSWTATNEKLFF. The CDR3 DNA is TGCGCCAGCAGCTGGACAGCAACTAATGAAAAACTGTTTTTT.

V is TRBV9 and J is TRBJ1-2; D unresolved. The germline V gene has CDR1 SGDLS and CDR2 YYNGEE. Trimming cost V 0 bases and J 0 bases, with 9 bases left between them. CDR3 size: 15 residues. In DNA, the CDR3 is TGTGCCAGCAGCGTAGGGCTCGGGACTAACTATGGCTACACCTTC. Protein sequence: CASSVGLGTNYGYTF.

This rearrangement joins TRBV2 to TRBJ2-3; 12 bases map to TRBD2. The CDR3 has 21 amino acids. With V trimmed by 5 bases and J by 3 bases, 21 bases remained unmatched. Germline V gene data show CDR1 as SNHLY and CDR2 as FYNNEI. The CDR3 bases are TGTGCCAGCAGTCGCTCTCCTAGCGGGAGGGCCGTGGGGTCTTTGACAGATACGCAGTATTTT. Translated, it gives CASSRSPSGRAVGSLTDTQYF. The whole variable domain, filled in from reference TRBV2 and TRBJ2-3, reads EPEVTQTPSHQVTQMGQEVILRCVPISNHLYFYWYRQILGQKVEFLVSFYNNEISEKSEIFDDQFSVERPDGSNFTLKIRSTKLEDSAMYFCASSRSPSGRAVGSLTDTQYFGPGTRLTVL.

This rearrangement joins TRBV19 to TRBJ2-5; TRBD1 matches 8 bases. With 3 bases clipped from V and 2 bases from J, the junction kept 5 bases outside the gene matches. The length of the CDR3 is 15 residues. Germline V CDR1 and CDR2: LNHDA, SQIVND (reference sequence). The CDR3 sequence is CASSINGDRQETQYF. Here the CDR3 DNA reads TGTGCCAGTAGTATCAATGGGGACAGGCAAGAGACCCAGTACTTC.

The chain recombines TRBV19 with TRBJ2-7; 7 bases line up with TRBD2. The germline V gene has CDR1 LNHDA and CDR2 SQIVND (reference sequence). The CDR3 is made up of 16 amino acids. V lost 0 bases, J lost 0 bases, and 5 bases stayed unmatched. The CDR3 nucleotides read TGTGCCAGTAGTATAGACCCTGGGACTACCTCCTACGAGCAGTACTTC. Translating gives CASSIDPGTTSYEQYF.

This clone has a single count. This chain uses TRBV6-6 with TRBJ2-5, with D perhaps matching TRBD1 (7 bases). The CDR3 loop spans 15 amino acids. The V gene's germline CDR1 is MNHNY and CDR2 SVGAGI (reference sequence). Trimming stripped 6 bases from V and 5 bases from J, with 19 bases between. The CDR3 nucleotides read TGTGCCAGCAGCTGGGGGGCAGGGGGAAAGGAGACCCAGTACTTC. Protein sequence: CASSWGAGGKETQYF.

V gene TRBV19 combines with J gene TRBJ2-3; 7 bases fit TRBD2. After removal of 3 bases from V and 2 bases from J, the junction contained 2 bases not matched to a gene. Per the germline V gene, CDR1 is LNHDA and CDR2 is SQIVND (reference sequence). The CDR3 contains 14 residues. The CDR3, as DNA: TGTGCCAGTAGTATGCTAGCGGACACAGATACGCAGTATTTT. Encoded protein: CASSMLADTDTQYF.

The J gene is TRBJ1-2, the V gene TRBV7-8, with D perhaps TRBD1 (6 bases). Trimming took 5 bases from V and 8 from J, leaving 12 bases between them. CDR1 is SGHVS, CDR2 FQNEAQ, per germline. The CDR3 length is 12 residues. The CDR3 region has the DNA TGTGCCAGCAGCCCTTGGACAGCAGGCTACACCTTC. This encodes CASSPWTAGYTF.

The genes are TRBV19 and TRBJ1-2, with no clear D. The CDR3 loop spans 15 amino acids. V was clipped by 9 bases and J by 4 bases, with 21 bases between them. Germline V gene sequence: CDR1 LNHDA, CDR2 SQIVND (reference sequence). The DNA of the CDR3 is TGTGCCAGCCAGCCGGGGAAGGGTAGCACCTATGGCTACACCTTC. Protein product: CASQPGKGSTYGYTF.